These T cell receptor beta chains were read from a single sample in a study of beta chain features in type 1 diabetes. The protocol was immunoSEQ multiplex PCR, while the TCRdb copy is restricted to in-frame clones and leaves out a portion. The sample has tens of thousands of clones, approximately 49% seen once. The specimen sequenced was central memory CD4+ T cells from blood. These receptor sequences come from a woman between 18 and 29 years old in good health. The CDR3 runs from the conserved cysteine through the conserved F or W. The D gene is left open where the match is weak. Not every row has a clone size; where given, it reads once, few, many or a size class.

TRBV6-1	TRBJ1-3	-	15	-	TGTGCCAGCAGTGGTGGAGGCAGAGCCGGAAACACCATATATTTT	CASSGGGRAGNTIYF
TRBV5-1	TRBJ1-2	-	14	TRBD1	TGCGCCAGCAGCGCCGGACAGGGTGACTATGGCTACACCTTC	CASSAGQGDYGYTF
TRBV5-5	TRBJ1-5	-	13	TRBD1	TGTGCCAGCAGCGGTCAGGGGGCACAGCCCCAGCATTTT	CASSGQGAQPQHF
TRBV9	TRBJ2-3	-	13	-	TGTGCCAGCAGCGTAGCTCGTACAGATACGCAGTATTTT	CASSVARTDTQYF
TRBV5-1	TRBJ2-5	few	16	-	TGCGCCAGCAGCTTGGGTCCAGCGGGCAACCAAGAGACCCAGTACTTC	CASSLGPAGNQETQYF
TRBV27	TRBJ1-2	-	14	TRBD1	TGTGCCAGCAGGGAGACAGGGGGCGGGGATGGCTACACCTTC	CASRETGGGDGYTF
TRBV11-1	TRBJ2-5	few	15	TRBD2	TGTGCCAGCAGCCCAACCGGGACTAGCGGGAGTATTTTATACTTC	CASSPTGTSGSILYF
TRBV7-3	TRBJ2-2	-	17	-	-	CASSPPQRSPTPGSCFF
TRBV7-6	TRBJ2-7	-	17	-	TGTGCCAGCAGCCAATACCCTCGGGGATCAACCTCCTACGAGCAGTACTTC	CASSQYPRGSTSYEQYF
TRBV5-1	TRBJ2-6	-	18	-	TGCGCCAGCAGCTCGGTGGGCAGGGAATTTGCTGGGGCCAACGTCCTGACTTTC	CASSSVGREFAGANVLTF
TRBV6-5	TRBJ2-5	-	15	TRBD2	TGTGCCAGCACCGGACTAGCGTTAGGAGTGGAGACCCAGTACTTC	CASTGLALGVETQYF
TRBV19	TRBJ2-7	-	14	TRBD1	TGTGCCAGTAGTCCTGGACAGGTAGCCTACGAGCAGTACTTC	CASSPGQVAYEQYF
TRBV28	TRBJ1-1	-	11	-	TGTGCCAGCAGTTTACGGGGGGAAGCTTTCTTT	CASSLRGEAFF
TRBV15	TRBJ2-3	-	15	-	TGTGCCACCAGCAGGGGGTCAGGGGGCACAGATACGCAGTATTTT	CATSRGSGGTDTQYF
TRBV6-5	TRBJ2-3	-	12	-	TGTGCCACCAGACAGGACACAGATACGCAGTATTTT	CATRQDTDTQYF
TRBV6-1	TRBJ2-7	medium-sized	14	-	TGTGCCAGCAGTGAAATGGGACTGACCTACGAGCAGTACTTC	CASSEMGLTYEQYF
TRBV2	TRBJ2-7	-	12	-	TGTGCCAGCAGTGAGAGAACAGAAGAGCAGTACTTC	CASSERTEEQYF
TRBV5-6	TRBJ2-7	-	11	-	TGTGCCAGCAGCCTAGAACACGAGCAGTACTTC	CASSLEHEQYF
TRBV6-5	TRBJ2-3	-	15	TRBD2	TGTGCCAGCCGACGTGGAAGGGAGGGGACAGATACGCAGTATTTT	CASRRGREGTDTQYF
TRBV2	TRBJ1-1	-	13	-	TGTGCCAGCATCCTCGACAAGAACACTGAAGCTTTCTTT	CASILDKNTEAFF
TRBV7-2	TRBJ2-3	few	19	TRBD2	TGTGCCAGCAGCTTAGCCTGGCCGGGACTAGCCTCCAATGGGGATACGCAGTATTTT	CASSLAWPGLASNGDTQYF
TRBV5-4	TRBJ1-1	few	12	-	TGTGCCAGCAGCTTCAGGAACACTGAAGCTTTCTTT	CASSFRNTEAFF
TRBV28	TRBJ2-2	-	17	-	TGTGCCAGCAGTCCTCCGGGTTGGGGGGGCAGGACCGGGGAGCTGTTTTTT	CASSPPGWGGRTGELFF
TRBV21-1	TRBJ1-1	few	13	-	TGTGCCAGCAGCAAATCAGTGAACACTGAAGCTTTCTTT	CASSKSVNTEAFF
TRBV5-1	TRBJ2-1	-	13	-	TGCGCCAGCAGCCACTCTCTCGCCAATGAGCAGTTCTTC	CASSHSLANEQFF
TRBV10-3	TRBJ1-2	-	14	-	TGTGCCATCAGTGACACAGCAGCTAACTATGGCTACACCTTC	CAISDTAANYGYTF
TRBV5-1	TRBJ2-7	-	15	TRBD2	TGCGCCAGCAGCGGTGGGAGTAGCGGGATCCACGAGCAGTACTTC	CASSGGSSGIHEQYF
TRBV10-3	TRBJ2-2	few	16	-	TGTGCCATCAGTTTTGACGGAGGGACGGGCACCGGGGAGCTGTTTTTT	CAISFDGGTGTGELFF
TRBV2	TRBJ1-6	-	14	TRBD1	TGTGCCAGCAGTATTACAGGGGGAGGTTCACCCCTCCACTTT	CASSITGGGSPLHF
TRBV5-1	TRBJ2-5	-	12	-	TGCGCCAGCAGCCTAGGTCAGGAGACCCAGTACTTC	CASSLGQETQYF
TRBV11-2	TRBJ2-7	-	16	TRBD2	TGTGCCAGCAGCTTACCGGGACTAGCGGGAGTCTACGAGCAGTACTTC	CASSLPGLAGVYEQYF
TRBV4-1	TRBJ1-1	-	12	TRBD1	TGCGCCAGCAGCCACAGGGGGCCTGAAGCTTTCTTT	CASSHRGPEAFF
TRBV7-9	TRBJ2-3	-	16	TRBD1	TGTGCCAGCAGCTTAGCCAGACAGGGCCGCACAGATACGCAGTATTTT	CASSLARQGRTDTQYF
TRBV13	TRBJ2-1	-	20	TRBD2	TGTGCCAGCAGCAAAAGGACTAGCGGGAGTTCGCGGAGCTCCTACAATGAGCAGTTCTTC	CASSKRTSGSSRSSYNEQFF
TRBV19	TRBJ1-2	few	15	TRBD1	TGTGCCAGTATCACGACAGGGGCGGCAGTCTATGGCTACACCTTC	CASITTGAAVYGYTF
TRBV2	TRBJ2-1	once	14	TRBD2	TGTGCCAGCAGGGGAGGGGATTCCTACAATGAGCAGTTCTTC	CASRGGDSYNEQFF
TRBV7-6	TRBJ2-5	few	15	TRBD2	TGTGCCAGCAGCCCGTTAGCGGGGTTGGCGGAGACCCAGTACTTC	CASSPLAGLAETQYF
TRBV15	TRBJ2-1	-	15	-	TGTGCCACCAGCAGAGATGTGACAGCTGGCAATGAGCAGTTCTTC	CATSRDVTAGNEQFF
TRBV7-9	TRBJ1-1	few	14	TRBD1	TGTGCCAGCAGCCGGACAGGCAGCAACACTGAAGCTTTCTTT	CASSRTGSNTEAFF
TRBV9	TRBJ2-7	-	15	-	TGTGCCAGCAGCGTAGGCGCTAGCGTGATATACGAGCAGTACTTC	CASSVGASVIYEQYF
TRBV19	TRBJ2-2	-	15	TRBD2	TGTGCCAGTTCCGGGACTAGCGGGAGAACCGGGGAGCTGTTTTTT	CASSGTSGRTGELFF
TRBV9	TRBJ1-1	once	15	TRBD1	TGTGCCAGCAGCGTAGGTTGGACAGGGGGGACTGAAGCTTTCTTT	CASSVGWTGGTEAFF
TRBV19	TRBJ1-5	-	17	TRBD1	TGTGCCAGTAGTGACCGGGACAGGGATTATAGCAATCAGCCCCAGCATTTT	CASSDRDRDYSNQPQHF
TRBV6-5	TRBJ1-6	-	15	TRBD1	TGTGCCAGCAGACCCCCGGGACAGGGGGTTTCACCCCTCCACTTT	CASRPPGQGVSPLHF
TRBV7-8	TRBJ2-3	few	12	-	TGTGCCAGCAGCTCCGAGGGTGGCACGCAGTATTTT	CASSSEGGTQYF
TRBV19	TRBJ1-2	-	16	-	TGTGCCAGTAGTATCGATGGGCCCTCATCCAACTATGGCTACACCTTC	CASSIDGPSSNYGYTF
TRBV5-5	TRBJ2-1	few	12	-	TGTGCCAGCAGCACAGAGACTAGTGAGCAGTTCTTC	CASSTETSEQFF
TRBV6-1	TRBJ2-7	few	16	TRBD2	TGTGCCAGCAGTGAAACAGCGGGAGTCGGAGCCTACGAGCAGTACTTC	CASSETAGVGAYEQYF
TRBV18	TRBJ2-5	-	13	TRBD1	TGTGCCAGCTCCCCTGTGGACCCGGGACAGCAGTACTTC	CASSPVDPGQQYF
TRBV30	TRBJ1-5	-	14	-	TGTGCCTGGAGTGTACCCAGGGGTTATCAGCCCCAGCATTTT	CAWSVPRGYQPQHF
TRBV4-2	TRBJ1-1	-	16	-	TGTGCCAGCAGCCAAGAAGCTTTTAGGAGAGACACTGAAGCTTTCTTT	CASSQEAFRRDTEAFF
TRBV28	TRBJ2-7	-	16	-	TGTGCCAGCAGTTCCCCAGGGGTGGACAGTGGGTACGAGCAGTACTTC	CASSSPGVDSGYEQYF
TRBV7-9	TRBJ2-1	-	15	TRBD2	TGTGCCAGCAGCCCGCTAGCGGGATCCTACAATGAGCAGTTCTTC	CASSPLAGSYNEQFF
TRBV6-5	TRBJ1-5	-	13	TRBD1	TGTGCCAGCAGTAGACAGGGTTGGCAGCCCCAGCATTTT	CASSRQGWQPQHF
TRBV2	TRBJ1-1	few	13	TRBD1	TGTGCCAGCATTGGACAGGGAGGTACTGAAGCTTTCTTT	CASIGQGGTEAFF
TRBV18	TRBJ2-7	-	14	-	TGTGCCAGCTCCAAGGACAGAAACTCCTACGAGCAGTACTTC	CASSKDRNSYEQYF
TRBV11-3	TRBJ2-3	-	16	TRBD2	TGTGCCAGCAGCGAAGGGACTAGCGGGATCGCAGATACGCAGTATTTT	CASSEGTSGIADTQYF
TRBV6-1	TRBJ2-1	-	13	TRBD2	TGTGCCAGCAGAGAAGGGACTAGCGGTGAGCAGTTCTTC	CASREGTSGEQFF
TRBV5-4	TRBJ2-6	-	15	-	TGTGCCAGCAGCTTCGAGGGCTCTGGGGCCAACGTCCTGACTTTC	CASSFEGSGANVLTF